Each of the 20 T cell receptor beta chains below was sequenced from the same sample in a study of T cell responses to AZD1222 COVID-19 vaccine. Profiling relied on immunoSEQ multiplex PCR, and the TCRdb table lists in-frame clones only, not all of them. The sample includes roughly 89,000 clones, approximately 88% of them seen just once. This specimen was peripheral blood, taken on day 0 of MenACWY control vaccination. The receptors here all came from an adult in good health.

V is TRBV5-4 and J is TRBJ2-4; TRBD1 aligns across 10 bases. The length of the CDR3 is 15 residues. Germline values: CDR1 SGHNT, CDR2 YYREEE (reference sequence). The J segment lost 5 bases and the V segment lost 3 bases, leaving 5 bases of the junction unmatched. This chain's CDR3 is CASSSPGQGENIQYF. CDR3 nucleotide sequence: TGTGCCAGCAGCTCTCCTGGACAGGGGGAAAACATTCAGTACTTC.

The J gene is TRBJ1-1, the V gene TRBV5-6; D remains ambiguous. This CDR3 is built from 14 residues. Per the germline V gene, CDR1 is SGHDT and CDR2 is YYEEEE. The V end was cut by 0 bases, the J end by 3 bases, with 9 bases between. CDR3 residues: CASSLGFVDTEAFF. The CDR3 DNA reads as TGTGCCAGCAGCTTGGGATTTGTTGACACTGAAGCTTTCTTT. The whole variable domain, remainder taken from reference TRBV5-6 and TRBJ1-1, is DAGVTQSPTHLIKTRGQQVTLRCSPKSGHDTVSWYQQALGQGPQFIFQYYEEEERQRGNFPDRFSGHQFPNYSSELNVNALLLGDSALYLCASSLGFVDTEAFFGQGTRLTVV.

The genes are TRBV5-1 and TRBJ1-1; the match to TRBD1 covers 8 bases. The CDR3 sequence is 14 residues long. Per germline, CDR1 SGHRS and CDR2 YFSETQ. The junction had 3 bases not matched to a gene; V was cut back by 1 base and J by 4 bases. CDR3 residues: CASSLTGGSTEAFF. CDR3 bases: TGCGCCAGCAGCTTGACAGGGGGTAGCACTGAAGCTTTCTTT.

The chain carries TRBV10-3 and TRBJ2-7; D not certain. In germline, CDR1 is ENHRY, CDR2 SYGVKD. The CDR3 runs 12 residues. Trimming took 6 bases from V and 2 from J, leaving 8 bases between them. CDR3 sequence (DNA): TGTGCCATCAGGGACGGTACCTACGAGCAGTACTTC. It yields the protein CAIRDGTYEQYF.

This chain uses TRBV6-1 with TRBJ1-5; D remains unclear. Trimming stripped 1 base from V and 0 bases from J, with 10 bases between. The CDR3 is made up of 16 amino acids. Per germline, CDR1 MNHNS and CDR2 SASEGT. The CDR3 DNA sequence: TGTGCCAGCAGTGAAGGCGGGGTTGATAGCAATCAGCCCCAGCATTTT. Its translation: CASSEGGVDSNQPQHF.

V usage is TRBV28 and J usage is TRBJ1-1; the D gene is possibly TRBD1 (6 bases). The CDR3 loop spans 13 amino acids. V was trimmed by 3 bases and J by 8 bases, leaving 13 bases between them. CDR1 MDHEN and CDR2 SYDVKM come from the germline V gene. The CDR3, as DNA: TGTGCCAGCAGTTTTGCGTCCAGGGGAGAAGCTTTCTTT. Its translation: CASSFASRGEAFF.

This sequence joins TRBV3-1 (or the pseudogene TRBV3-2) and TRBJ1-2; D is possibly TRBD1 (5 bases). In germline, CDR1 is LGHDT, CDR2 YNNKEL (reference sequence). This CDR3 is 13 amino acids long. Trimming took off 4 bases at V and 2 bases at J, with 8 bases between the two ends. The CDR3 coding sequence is TGTGCCAGCAGCCCCCGGGACAACTATGGCTACACCTTC. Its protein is CASSPRDNYGYTF.

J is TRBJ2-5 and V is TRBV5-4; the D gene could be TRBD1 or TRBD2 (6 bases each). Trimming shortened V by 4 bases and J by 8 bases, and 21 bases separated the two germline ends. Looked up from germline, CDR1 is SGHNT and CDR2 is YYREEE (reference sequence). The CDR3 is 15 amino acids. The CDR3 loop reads CASSSQGGRVNTQYF. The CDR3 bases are TGTGCCAGCAGCAGCCAAGGGGGGAGAGTCAACACCCAGTACTTC.

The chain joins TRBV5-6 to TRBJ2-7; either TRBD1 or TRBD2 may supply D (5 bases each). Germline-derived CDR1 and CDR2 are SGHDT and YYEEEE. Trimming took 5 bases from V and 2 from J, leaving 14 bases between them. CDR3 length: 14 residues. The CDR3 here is CASRGVDTTYEQYF. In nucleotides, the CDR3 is TGTGCCAGCAGGGGGGTAGACACCACCTACGAGCAGTACTTC.

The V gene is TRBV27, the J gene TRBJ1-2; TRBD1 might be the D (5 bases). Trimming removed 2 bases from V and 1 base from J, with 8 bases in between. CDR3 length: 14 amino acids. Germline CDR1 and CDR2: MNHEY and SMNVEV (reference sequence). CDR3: CASSLLGGNYGYTF. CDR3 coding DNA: TGTGCCAGCAGTTTACTTGGGGGTAACTATGGCTACACCTTC.

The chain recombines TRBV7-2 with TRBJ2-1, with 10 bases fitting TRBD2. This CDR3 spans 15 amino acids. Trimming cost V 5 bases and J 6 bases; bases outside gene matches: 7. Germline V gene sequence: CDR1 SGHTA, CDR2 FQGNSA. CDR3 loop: CASSQGTSVPNEQFF. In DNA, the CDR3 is TGTGCCAGCAGCCAGGGGACTAGCGTCCCCAATGAGCAGTTCTTC.

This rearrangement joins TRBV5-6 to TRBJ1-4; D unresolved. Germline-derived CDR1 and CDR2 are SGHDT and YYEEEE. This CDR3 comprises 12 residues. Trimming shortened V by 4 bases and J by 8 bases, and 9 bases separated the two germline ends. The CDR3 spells CASSQGPEKLFF. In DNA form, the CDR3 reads TGTGCCAGCAGCCAAGGACCGGAAAAACTGTTTTTT.

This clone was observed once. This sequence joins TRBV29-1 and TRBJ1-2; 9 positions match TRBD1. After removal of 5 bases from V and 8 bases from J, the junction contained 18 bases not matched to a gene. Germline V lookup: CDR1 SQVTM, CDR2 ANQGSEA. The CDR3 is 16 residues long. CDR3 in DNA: TGCAGCGTTCACCGAACGGGGGACAGGGCGGTGGAGGGCTACACCTTC. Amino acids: CSVHRTGDRAVEGYTF.

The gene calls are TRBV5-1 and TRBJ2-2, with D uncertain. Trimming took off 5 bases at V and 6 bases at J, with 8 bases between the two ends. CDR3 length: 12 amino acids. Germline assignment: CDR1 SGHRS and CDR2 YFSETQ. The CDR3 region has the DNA TGCGCCAGCAGTGAGGAACCCGGGGAGCTGTTTTTT. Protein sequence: CASSEEPGELFF.

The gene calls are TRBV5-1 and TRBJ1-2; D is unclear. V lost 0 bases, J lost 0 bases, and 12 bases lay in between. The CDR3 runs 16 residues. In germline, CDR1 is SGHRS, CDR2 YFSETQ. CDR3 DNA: TGCGCCAGCAGCTTGGCCTTCGATCAGGCTAACTATGGCTACACCTTC. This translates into CASSLAFDQANYGYTF.

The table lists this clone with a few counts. CDR3 sequence (DNA): TGTGCCAGCAGTGAAAGGATAGTAATGTGGACAGGAGGCTACGAGCAGTACTTC. Its translation is CASSERIVMWTGGYEQYF. V is TRBV2 and J is TRBJ2-7, with TRBD1 identical over 7 bases. Germline-derived CDR1 and CDR2 are SNHLY and FYNNEI. This CDR3 has 18 amino acids. Germline trimming cut 2 bases from V and 3 bases from J; bases unmatched to any gene: 16.

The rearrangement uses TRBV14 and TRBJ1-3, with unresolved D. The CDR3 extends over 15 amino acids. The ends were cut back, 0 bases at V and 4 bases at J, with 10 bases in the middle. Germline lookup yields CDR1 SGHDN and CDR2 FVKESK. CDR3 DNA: TGTGCCAGCAGCCAAGAATGGGGAGGCGGAAACACCATATATTTT. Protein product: CASSQEWGGGNTIYF. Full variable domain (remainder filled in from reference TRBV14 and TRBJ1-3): EAGVTQFPSHSVIEKGQTVTLRCDPISGHDNLYWYRRVMGKEIKFLLHFVKESKQDESGMPNNRFLAERTGGTYSTLKVQPAELEDSGVYFCASSQEWGGGNTIYFGEGSWLTVV.

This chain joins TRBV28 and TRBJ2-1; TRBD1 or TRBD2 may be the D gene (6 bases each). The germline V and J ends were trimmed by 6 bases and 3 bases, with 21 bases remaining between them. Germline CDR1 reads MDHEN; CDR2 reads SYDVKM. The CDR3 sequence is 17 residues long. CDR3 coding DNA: TGTGCCAGCAGCGACCCATCCGGCAGGGGACTCTACAATGAGCAGTTCTTC. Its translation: CASSDPSGRGLYNEQFF.

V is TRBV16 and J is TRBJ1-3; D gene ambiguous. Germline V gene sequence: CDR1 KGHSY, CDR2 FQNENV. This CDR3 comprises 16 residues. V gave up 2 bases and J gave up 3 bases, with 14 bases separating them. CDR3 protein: CASSQPARVGGNTIYF. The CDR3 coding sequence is TGTGCCAGCAGCCAACCCGCTCGGGTGGGTGGAAACACCATATATTTT.

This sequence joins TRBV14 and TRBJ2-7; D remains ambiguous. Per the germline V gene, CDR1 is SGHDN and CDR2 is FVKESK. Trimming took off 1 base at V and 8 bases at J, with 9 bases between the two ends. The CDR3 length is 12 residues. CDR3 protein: CASSQVEAKQYF. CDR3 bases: TGTGCCAGCAGCCAAGTAGAGGCCAAGCAGTACTTC.